Listed here are 27 T cell receptor beta chains from one sample, sequenced in a study of T cell repertoires in cytomegalovirus infection. MiXCR, applied by TCRdb to the reads, yields one record per CDR3 protein. The sample contains fewer than 900,000 distinct CDR3 sequences, roughly 28% of which appear only once. Which antigens these TCRs recognize remains unknown. The sample was cultured CD8+ T cells from PBMCs, taken from culture after CMV antigen stimulation. Every receptor here comes from a human donor in good health (CMV status not recorded). Some clones in this sample may be carry-over from other donors' samples.

J is TRBJ2-2 and V is TRBV14; perhaps D is TRBD1 or TRBD2 (5 bases each). Germline CDR1 reads SGHDN; CDR2 reads FVKESK. V gave up 8 bases and J gave up 4 bases, with 17 bases separating them. This CDR3 is built from 15 residues. CDR3 sequence reads: CASSPKGTPTGELFF. DNA for the CDR3: TGTGCCAGCTCCCCCAAGGGGACGCCCACCGGGGAGCTGTTTTTT.

This clonotype was seen ten or more times. The J gene is TRBJ1-1, the V gene TRBV6-5, with D hard to call. The CDR3 consists of 15 residues. With 0 bases removed from V and 0 bases from J, the gap between germline ends came to 8 bases. Per germline, CDR1 MNHEY and CDR2 SVGAGI. The DNA of the CDR3 is TGTGCCAGCAGTTACTCTGCCAGTGTGAACACTGAAGCTTTCTTT. Its translation is CASSYSASVNTEAFF.

The chain is built from TRBV27 and TRBJ1-5; the D gene is possibly TRBD1 (6 bases). Trimming took off 2 bases at V and 6 bases at J, with 14 bases between the two ends. The CDR3 spans 15 residues. Per germline, CDR1 MNHEY and CDR2 SMNVEV (reference sequence). CDR3 loop: CASSLKWGAFQPQHF. CDR3 DNA: TGTGCCAGCAGTTTAAAGTGGGGGGCGTTTCAGCCCCAGCATTTT.

This chain uses TRBV9 with TRBJ1-2; D is perhaps TRBD1 (5 bases). The length of the CDR3 is 15 residues. CDR1 is SGDLS and CDR2 is YYNGEE in the germline V gene. Trimming stripped 1 base from V and 0 bases from J, with 10 bases between. The CDR3 coding sequence is TGTGCCAGCAGCGTAAGAGGGGCCCCTAACTATGGCTACACCTTC. As protein: CASSVRGAPNYGYTF.

This clonotype was recorded many times. The chain couples TRBV6-1 to TRBJ1-2, with D tentatively TRBD1 (6 bases). Trimming stripped 4 bases from V and 8 bases from J, with 17 bases between. The CDR3 is 14 amino acids. Germline V lookup: CDR1 MNHNS, CDR2 SASEGT. CDR3 in DNA: TGTGCCAGCAGTGCCCTGGGACAACGGGACGGCTACACCTTC. Translation: CASSALGQRDGYTF.

This clonotype was seen more than once but under ten times. The chain couples TRBV7-9 to TRBJ2-7; 7 bases match TRBD1. Trimming took 5 bases from V and 0 from J; bases not matched to a gene: 7. This CDR3 contains 15 residues. From germline, CDR1 is SEHNR and CDR2 FQNEAQ (reference sequence). CDR3: CASSPDRDRSYEQYF. CDR3 DNA sequence: TGTGCCAGCAGCCCAGACAGGGACCGCTCCTACGAGCAGTACTTC.

J is TRBJ1-5 and V is TRBV19; D ambiguous. CDR1 and CDR2 from the germline V gene are LNHDA and SQIVND (reference sequence). The length of the CDR3 is 14 residues. V was trimmed by 5 bases and J by 0 bases, leaving 8 bases between them. The CDR3 sequence is CASSLRYSNQPQHF. Written as DNA, the CDR3 is TGTGCCAGTAGTTTACGGTATAGCAATCAGCCCCAGCATTTT. The full variable domain, completed using reference TRBV19 and TRBJ1-5, is DGGITQSPKYLFRKEGQNVTLSCEQNLNHDAMYWYRQDPGQGLRLIYYSQIVNDFQKGDIAEGYSVSREKKESFPLTVTSAQKNPTAFYLCASSLRYSNQPQHFGDGTRLSIL.

The chain recombines TRBV5-5 with TRBJ2-3; 10 bases align to TRBD2. J was trimmed by 0 bases and V by 0 bases; bases with no gene match: 10. Germline assignment: CDR1 SGHKS and CDR2 YYEKEE (reference sequence). The CDR3 extends over 19 amino acids. CDR3 amino acids: CASSLDTLGTSDSTDTQYF. The CDR3 DNA reads TGTGCCAGCAGCTTGGATACGCTCGGGACTAGCGATAGCACAGATACGCAGTATTTT.

In its sample, this clonotype was seen many times. This chain uses TRBV7-2 with TRBJ2-7; D call uncertain. Deletions cut 5 bases from V and 5 bases from J, with 16 bases between. This CDR3 is built from 14 residues. Germline V gene lookup returns CDR1 SGHTA and CDR2 FQGNSA. CDR3 coding DNA: TGTGCCAGCAGCCCCCCCGGATTGAGTCACGAGCAGTACGTC. Amino acid sequence: CASSPPGLSHEQYV.

This clonotype appeared many times. The chain combines TRBV7-2 with TRBJ2-7; D remains unclear. V was clipped by 1 base and J by 4 bases, with 5 bases between them. Per the germline V gene, CDR1 is SGHTA and CDR2 is FQGNSA. CDR3 length: 12 residues. The CDR3 nucleotides are TGTGCCAGCAGCTTAGGGTATTACGAGCAGTACTTC. As protein: CASSLGYYEQYF.

The table lists this clonotype with a few counts. The chain couples TRBV7-9 to TRBJ2-1; 7 bases agree with TRBD1. Germline assignment: CDR1 SEHNR and CDR2 FQNEAQ (reference sequence). With 6 bases clipped from V and 0 bases from J, the junction kept 8 bases outside the gene matches. The CDR3 runs to 16 residues. The CDR3 is CASSPLTGASYNEQFF. Written as DNA, the CDR3 is TGTGCCAGCAGTCCCCTCACAGGGGCCTCCTACAATGAGCAGTTCTTC.

CDR3 sequence: CASSLISGNYVADTQYF. CDR3 DNA: TGTGCCAGCAGTTTAATCTCCGGGAATTATGTCGCAGATACGCAGTATTTT. The chain combines TRBV27 with TRBJ2-3, with D tentatively TRBD2 (5 bases). CDR1 is MNHEY, CDR2 SMNVEV, per germline (reference sequence). V shed 2 bases and J shed 4 bases, with 19 bases lying between them. CDR3 length equals 17 residues.

This clonotype has only a few counts. The V and J genes are TRBV7-9 and TRBJ1-2; 8 nucleotides line up with TRBD1. This CDR3 contains 15 residues. Losses at the gene ends were 4 bases for V and 4 bases for J; bases not matched to a gene: 8. Germline-derived CDR1 and CDR2 are SEHNR and FQNEAQ (reference sequence). In DNA, the CDR3 is TGTGCCAGCAGCTCGGGACAGGTTGGTCTCTATGGCTACACCTTC. This encodes CASSSGQVGLYGYTF.

V gene TRBV6-8 combines with J gene TRBJ2-7; the match to TRBD1 covers 9 bases. With V trimmed by 5 bases and J by 4 bases, 9 bases remained unmatched. The germline CDR1 and CDR2 sequences are MNHGY and SAAAGT. The CDR3 length is 15 residues. The chain's CDR3 is CASSTPRDRVYEQYF. CDR3 bases: TGTGCCAGCAGTACGCCCCGGGACAGGGTTTACGAGCAGTACTTC.

This rearrangement joins TRBV29-1 to TRBJ2-7; TRBD2 matches at 11 bases. V shed 5 bases and J 1 base; nucleotides not matched to a gene: 4. CDR1 and CDR2 from the germline V gene are SQVTM and ANQGSEA. The CDR3 is made up of 14 amino acids. CDR3 DNA sequence: TGCAGCGTTTATAGCGGGGGGGATTCCTACGAGCAGTACTTC. Amino acids: CSVYSGGDSYEQYF.

There are a few counts of this clonotype. The V and J genes are TRBV7-6 and TRBJ2-5, with D perhaps given as TRBD1 or TRBD2 (6 bases each). The CDR3 covers 14 residues. Between the trimmed V and J ends, which lost 5 bases and 5 bases, there was a span of 15 bases. CDR1 is SGHVS and CDR2 is FNYEAQ in the germline V gene. The chain's CDR3 is CASSLVGGIETQYF. CDR3 sequence (DNA): TGTGCCAGCAGCCTGGTGGGGGGCATCGAGACCCAGTACTTC.

This clonotype has only a few counts. The rearrangement links TRBV6-1 to TRBJ1-2; 7 nucleotides match TRBD1. CDR1 is MNHNS and CDR2 is SASEGT in the germline V gene. This CDR3 is 15 amino acids long. V lost 2 bases and J lost 5; bases outside the gene matches: 8. CDR3: CASSESGTENYGYTF. The DNA for the CDR3 is TGTGCCAGCAGTGAATCTGGGACAGAGAATTATGGCTACACCTTC.

The rearrangement joins TRBV19 to TRBJ2-2, with D uncertain. V was cut by 9 bases and J by 3 bases, with 14 bases left in between. CDR1 and CDR2 from the germline V gene are LNHDA and SQIVND (reference sequence). CDR3 length: 14 residues. CDR3 in amino acids: CASRGASDTGELFF. The CDR3 region has the DNA TGTGCCAGCCGCGGCGCTAGTGACACCGGGGAGCTGTTTTTT.

This clonotype was recorded a few times. The J gene is TRBJ1-5, the V gene TRBV7-8; D ambiguous. The ends were cut back, 5 bases at V and 6 bases at J, with 11 bases in the middle. Germline CDR1 reads SGHVS; CDR2 reads FQNEAQ. The CDR3 is 13 residues long. Written as DNA, the CDR3 is TGTGCCAGCAGCGCTTATGGGATTCAGCCCCAGCATTTT. Translated: CASSAYGIQPQHF.

The rearrangement joins TRBV27 to TRBJ1-2; a possible D gene is TRBD1 (5 bases). The CDR3 extends over 15 amino acids. V was clipped by 0 bases and J by 4 bases, with 12 bases between them. Germline V gene data show CDR1 as MNHEY and CDR2 as SMNVEV (reference sequence). The CDR3 spells CASSLSGTSPYGYTF. In DNA, the CDR3 is TGTGCCAGCAGTTTATCCGGGACCTCCCCCTATGGCTACACCTTC.

Only a few counts were recorded for this clonotype. DNA of the CDR3: TGTGCCAGCAGCGGCGATATTTTAGCCCACAGGTCCGTCGAGCAGTACGTC. This sequence encodes CASSGDILAHRSVEQYV. The chain has TRBV7-9 and TRBJ2-7; possibly TRBD1 for D (5 bases). The CDR3 runs 17 residues. Between the trimmed V and J ends, which lost 5 bases and 6 bases, there was a span of 26 bases. Germline V lookup: CDR1 SEHNR, CDR2 FQNEAQ (reference sequence).

CDR3: CATSDGDPNTGELFF. For the CDR3, the DNA is TGTGCCACCAGTGATGGGGACCCGAACACCGGGGAGCTGTTTTTT. This chain joins TRBV24-1 and TRBJ2-2; D could derive from TRBD1 or TRBD2 (5 bases each). V lost 3 bases to trimming and J lost 0 bases, with 7 bases between them. The CDR3 length is 15 residues. CDR1 KGHDR and CDR2 SFDVKD come from the germline V gene.

This clonotype was seen a few times. The chain combines TRBV12-5 with TRBJ1-2, with D tentatively TRBD1 (5 bases). V lost 6 bases, J lost 6 bases, and 23 bases lay in between. CDR3 size: 16 residues. The germline CDR1 and CDR2 sequences are LGHNT and FRNRAP. In nucleotides, the CDR3 is TGTGCTAGTGGAACCTGGGACCACCTGACGGGGGATGGCTACACCTTC. Translated: CASGTWDHLTGDGYTF. Complete variable domain (other parts from reference TRBV12-5 and TRBJ1-2): DARVTQTPRHKVTEMGQEVTMRCQPILGHNTVFWYRQTMMQGLELLAYFRNRAPLDDSGMPKDRFSAEMPDATLATLKIQPSEPRDSAVYFCASGTWDHLTGDGYTFGSGTRLTVV.

V and J are TRBV2 and TRBJ1-1; D might be TRBD1 (5 bases). V was pared by 11 bases and J by 5 bases, with 18 bases between. Germline CDR1 reads SNHLY; CDR2 reads FYNNEI. CDR3 length: 13 residues. The CDR3 DNA reads as TGTGCCCTAGACGGGGGATGGGGGACTGAAGCTTTCTTT. It is translated as CALDGGWGTEAFF.

The chain carries TRBV27 and TRBJ2-7; possible D gene TRBD2, 6 bases. Trimming left V 7 bases short and J 0 bases short, with 13 bases between. The CDR3 has 14 amino acids. Germline lookup yields CDR1 MNHEY and CDR2 SMNVEV (reference sequence). The DNA for the CDR3 is TGTGCCAGCACCCGGGACTTCTCCTCCTACGAGCAGTACTTC. It yields the protein CASTRDFSSYEQYF.

This clonotype was detected a few times. This sequence joins TRBV12-3 or TRBV12-4 and TRBJ2-5; D is uncertain. The CDR3 is 14 residues long. V gave up 6 bases and J gave up 5 bases, with 16 bases separating them. CDR3 amino acids: CASSPLVVIETQYF. The DNA for the CDR3 is TGTGCCAGCAGCCCCCTGGTGGTGATCGAGACCCAGTACTTC.

This clonotype was counted between two and nine times. The chain combines TRBV28 with TRBJ2-1, with unresolved D. The CDR3 is 16 amino acids. V lost 5 bases to trimming and J lost 3 bases, with 17 bases between them. Germline V gives CDR1 MDHEN, CDR2 SYDVKM. CDR3 sequence: CASSARQVGNYNEQFF. The CDR3 DNA reads as TGTGCCAGCAGTGCGCGACAAGTAGGAAACTACAATGAGCAGTTCTTC.